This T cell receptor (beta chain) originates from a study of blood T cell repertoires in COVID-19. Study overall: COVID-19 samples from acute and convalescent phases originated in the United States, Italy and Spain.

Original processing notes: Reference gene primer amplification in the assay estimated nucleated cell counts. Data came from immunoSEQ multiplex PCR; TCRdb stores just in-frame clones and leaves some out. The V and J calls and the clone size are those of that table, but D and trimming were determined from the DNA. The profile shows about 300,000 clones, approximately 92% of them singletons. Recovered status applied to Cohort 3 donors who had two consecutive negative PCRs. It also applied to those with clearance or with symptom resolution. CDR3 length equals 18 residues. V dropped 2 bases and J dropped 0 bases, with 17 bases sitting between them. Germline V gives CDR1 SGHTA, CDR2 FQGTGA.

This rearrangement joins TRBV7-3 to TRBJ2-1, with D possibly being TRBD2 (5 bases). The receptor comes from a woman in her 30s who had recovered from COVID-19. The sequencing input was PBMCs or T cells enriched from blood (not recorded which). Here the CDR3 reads CASSLVPAGPSSYNEQFF. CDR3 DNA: TGTGCCAGCAGCTTAGTACCTGCGGGCCCGAGCTCCTACAATGAGCAGTTCTTC.